This TCR beta chain was sequenced for a study of blood T cell repertoires in COVID-19. Turning to the study itself: The origin of the acute and convalescent COVID-19 samples was the United States, Italy and Spain.

The germline V gene encodes CDR1 LNHDA and CDR2 SQIVND (reference sequence). V trimming: 6 bases; J trimming: 4 bases; junction bases outside the gene matches: 11. CDR3 size: 16 residues. Produced via immunoSEQ multiplex PCR; TCRdb's table is partial and in-frame only. Found here are 150,000 to 200,000 clones, 74% of them singletons; the top ten hold 3%. This TCR was sampled from a woman older than 75 with acute or convalescent COVID-19. The sequenced sample was peripheral blood. The chain links TRBV19 to TRBJ2-2; 7 bases are a match to TRBD1. CDR3: CASRLVQDRSTGELFF. The DNA of the CDR3 is TGTGCCAGTAGACTTGTACAGGACAGGAGCACCGGGGAGCTGTTTTTT.